This T cell receptor (beta chain) was documented in a study of CD8+ T cells in alopecia areata. Study in general: The tofacitinib course ran for 6 to 18 months and was followed by 6 months off drug. Study outcomes and limitations: Tofacitinib significantly brought down scalp clonality and expanded CD8+ clones among top 100. The study found higher clonality in lesional than normal scalp, especially in alopecia totalis/universalis.

Isolated RNA was reverse transcribed into cDNA used as the sequencing template. Repertoires were generated with immunoSEQ multiplex PCR, while TCRdb's copy carries only in-frame clones and drops some. The sample lists 150,000 to 200,000 clones, around 60% occurring once. Treatment specified: oral pan-JAK inhibitor, 5-10 mg twice daily. Sorting of PBMCs yielded the CD4+ and CD8+ T cells. The CDR3 length is 14 residues. V was shortened by 4 bases and J by 1 base, with 12 bases between the two germline ends. CDR1 SQVTM and CDR2 ANQGSEA come from the germline V gene. On this clone itself: As yet, its antigen is unknown.

The chain combines TRBV29-1 with TRBJ2-3, with a possible D match to TRBD2 (6 bases). The starting material was CD4+ T cells sorted from blood, obtained at week 4, from a patient treated with tofacitinib. This clonotype was obtained from a human donor with alopecia areata. CDR3 residues: CSVAPGLRTDTQYF. The CDR3 region has the DNA TGCAGCGTTGCCCCGGGACTCCGCACAGATACGCAGTATTTT.